This T cell receptor beta chain was sequenced during a study of blood T cell repertoires in COVID-19. Study information: Acute-phase and convalescent COVID-19 samples originated in the United States, Italy and Spain.

This clone has just one count. Profiled with immunoSEQ multiplex PCR; TCRdb holds only in-frame clones, not every one. The sample yields over 130,000 clones, approximately 90% seen once. The sequenced material came from peripheral blood. The clonotype was recovered from a woman of 80 years or more with acute or convalescent COVID-19.

CDR3 residues: CASSHRDSSYEQYF. In DNA, the CDR3 is TGTGCCAGCTCGCACCGGGACAGTTCCTACGAGCAGTACTTC. The rearrangement uses TRBV18 and TRBJ2-7, with 7 positions matching TRBD1. CDR1 and CDR2 (germline): KGHSH, LQKENI. The CDR3 loop spans 14 amino acids. V lost 6 bases and J lost 1; bases outside the gene matches: 6.